This T cell receptor beta chain was captured in a study of T cell responses to AZD1222 COVID-19 vaccine. This table comes from immunoSEQ multiplex PCR, and its TCRdb copy is limited to in-frame clones, with some not included. The sample lists around 120,000 clones; approximately 85% were seen once. To note about this clone: Its antigen is unidentified.

Study conclusions and caveats: Dominant at 160-218 and 743-854, vaccine-associated CD4 TCRs also spanned spike.

The V gene's germline CDR1 is MNHEY and CDR2 SVGAGI. This CDR3 region has 13 residues. Trimming stripped 2 bases from V and 7 bases from J, with 11 bases between. The chain has TRBV6-5 and TRBJ1-2; tentative D call: TRBD1 (5 bases). Sequencing used peripheral blood, obtained on day 0 of MenACWY control vaccination. This TCR derives from an adult in good health. CDR3 loop: CASSYKAGFGYTF. The CDR3 DNA sequence: TGTGCCAGCAGTTACAAGGCAGGGTTTGGCTACACCTTC.